These T cell receptor beta chains were read from a single sample in a study of monozygotic twins with inflammatory bowel disease. TCRdb reprocessed the 5' RACE reads; each CDR3 protein has one entry and no DNA is given. The sample's table shows some 160,000 distinct CDR3 sequences. Input material: blood. Receptors were obtained from a human donor with ulcerative colitis or Crohn's disease, or a healthy co-twin of an affected twin (not recorded which). CDR3s include the opening cysteine and the closing phenylalanine or tryptophan. The order of the fields is J gene, V gene, CDR3 protein.

TRBJ2-7 TRBV4-3 CASSQDKQGTYEQYF
TRBJ2-6 TRBV29-1 CSAQGDGANVLTF
TRBJ1-1 TRBV27 CASRPSLGSGTEAFF
TRBJ2-1 TRBV5-1 CASSSPDKGPNLNEQFF
TRBJ1-4 TRBV20-1 CSARGFPDTGKLFF
TRBJ2-2 TRBV20-1 CSARDHGRGAGELFF
TRBJ2-5 TRBV7-2 CASSYYRRGETQYF
TRBJ1-2 TRBV11-2 CASSFAGTSLSNYGYTF
TRBJ2-3 TRBV21-1 CASSKGKEGPTDTQYF
TRBJ2-5 TRBV20-1 CSPLRAGDETQYF
TRBJ1-1 TRBV24-1 CATSASGIGPNTEAFF
TRBJ1-2 TRBV29-1 CSVERDTENGYTF
TRBJ2-1 TRBV25-1 CASKGLAGRGNYNEQFF
TRBJ2-1 TRBV7-6 CASSLAWSSYNEQFF
TRBJ2-5 TRBV4-3 CASSRSGQGDFAETQYF
TRBJ2-7 TRBV6-5 CASSYGPGAYEQYF
TRBJ1-5 TRBV12-3/TRBV12-4 CASSRSQGVVGQPQHF
TRBJ1-2 TRBV29-1 CSVEESRGVGYTF